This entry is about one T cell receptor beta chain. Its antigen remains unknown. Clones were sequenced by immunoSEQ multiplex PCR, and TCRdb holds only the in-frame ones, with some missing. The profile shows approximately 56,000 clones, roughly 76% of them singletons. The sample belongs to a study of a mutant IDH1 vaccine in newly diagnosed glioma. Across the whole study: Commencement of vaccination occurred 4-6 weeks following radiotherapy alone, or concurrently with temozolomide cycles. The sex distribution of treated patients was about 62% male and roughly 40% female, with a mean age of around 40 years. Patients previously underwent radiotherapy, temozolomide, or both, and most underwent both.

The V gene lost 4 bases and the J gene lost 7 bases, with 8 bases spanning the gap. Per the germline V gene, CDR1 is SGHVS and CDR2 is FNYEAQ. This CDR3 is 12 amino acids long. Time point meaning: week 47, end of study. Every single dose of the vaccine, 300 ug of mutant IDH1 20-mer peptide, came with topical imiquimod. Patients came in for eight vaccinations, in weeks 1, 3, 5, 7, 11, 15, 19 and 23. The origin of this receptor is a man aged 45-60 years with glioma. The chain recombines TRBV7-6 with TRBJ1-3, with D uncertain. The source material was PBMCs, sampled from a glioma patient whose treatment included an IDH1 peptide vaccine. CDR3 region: CASSSEFNTIYF. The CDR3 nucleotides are TGTGCCAGCAGCTCCGAATTCAACACCATATATTTT. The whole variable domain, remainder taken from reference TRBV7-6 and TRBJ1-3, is GAGVSQSPRYKVTKRGQDVALRCDPISGHVSLYWYRQALGQGPEFLTYFNYEAQQDKSGLPNDRFSAERPEGSISTLTIQRTEQRDSAMYRCASSSEFNTIYFGEGSWLTVV.